The 8 T cell receptor beta chains below all came from one sample that was sequenced in a study of blood T cell repertoires in COVID-19. Produced via immunoSEQ multiplex PCR; TCRdb's table is partial and in-frame only. The data contain about 140,000 clones, about 88% of them seen just once; the ten biggest clones take up 2.5% to 3%. Material for sequencing was peripheral blood. Every receptor here comes from a human donor with COVID-19, enrolled during active disease. The donor label of this sample is uncertain.

The V and J genes are TRBV3-1 (or the pseudogene TRBV3-2) and TRBJ2-6; TRBD1 aligns across 7 bases. The CDR3 is made up of 18 amino acids. Germline V CDR1 and CDR2: LGHDT, YNNKEL (reference sequence). The trim removed 4 bases at V and 0 bases at J, leaving 9 bases unmatched. The CDR3 protein is CASSPHRGTDSGANVLTF. DNA of the CDR3: TGTGCCAGCAGCCCACACAGGGGCACCGACTCTGGGGCCAACGTCCTGACTTTC.

CDR3 DNA sequence: TGTGCCAGCAGCGAGGGGAAGACAGCCGGGACTAGCGGACGCACAGATACGCAGTATTTT. Protein product: CASSEGKTAGTSGRTDTQYF. The chain uses TRBV6-7 and TRBJ2-3; 11 bases are shared with TRBD2. TRBV6-7 is filed as an ORF, its function uncertain. The CDR3 has 20 residues. V was pared by 6 bases and J by 1 base, with 18 bases of the junction left unmatched.

The chain is built from TRBV6-1 and TRBJ1-2; 7 bases line up with TRBD1. The junction had 6 bases not matched to a gene; V was cut back by 1 base and J by 10 bases. The CDR3 length is 13 residues. Germline V lookup: CDR1 MNHNS, CDR2 SASEGT. CDR3 in DNA: TGTGCCAGCAGTGAAGTCCACAGGGGCGACTACACCTTC. Its translation: CASSEVHRGDYTF.

The chain combines TRBV11-2 with TRBJ2-7; D is unclear. Germline V CDR1 and CDR2: SGHAT, FQNNGV. Trimming shortened V by 2 bases and J by 3 bases, and 11 bases separated the two germline ends. The CDR3 extends over 14 amino acids. CDR3 residues: CASSLLGTDYEQYF. Here the CDR3 DNA reads TGTGCCAGCAGCTTATTGGGCACAGACTACGAGCAGTACTTC.

J is TRBJ1-5 and V is TRBV10-3; TRBD1 matches at 8 bases. Per the germline V gene, CDR1 is ENHRY and CDR2 is SYGVKD. With 4 bases clipped from V and 0 bases from J, the junction kept 2 bases outside the gene matches. The CDR3 is 15 amino acids. The CDR3 DNA reads TGTGCCATCAGTGGGGGACAGGATAGCAATCAGCCCCAGCATTTT. It is translated as CAISGGQDSNQPQHF.

J is TRBJ1-5 and V is TRBV19; no reliable D call. The CDR3 totals 12 residues. Germline loops: CDR1 LNHDA, CDR2 SQIVND (reference sequence). The V and J ends lost 7 bases and 4 bases respectively, with 8 bases between them. CDR3 amino acids: CASTNRNQPQHF. The DNA of the CDR3 is TGTGCCAGTACTAACAGAAATCAGCCCCAGCATTTT.

CDR3 sequence: CASSPGHEQYF. The CDR3 coding sequence is TGTGCCAGCAGCCCTGGGCACGAGCAGTACTTC. The chain uses TRBV6-6 and TRBJ2-7; D is ambiguous. This CDR3 has 11 residues. Germline CDR1 MNHNY, CDR2 SVGAGI (reference sequence). The germline V and J ends were trimmed by 6 bases and 5 bases, with 8 bases remaining between them.

This chain uses TRBV6-5 with TRBJ1-2; 8 bases fit TRBD1. There are 13 residues in the CDR3. V gave up 7 bases and J gave up 8 bases; unmatched junction bases: 9. Germline V lookup: CDR1 MNHEY, CDR2 SVGAGI. CDR3 in DNA: TGTGCCAGCATTAGAACAGGGGGATGGGGCTACACCTTC. It specifies CASIRTGGWGYTF.